This T cell receptor (beta chain) was observed in a study of blood T cell repertoires in COVID-19. Study context: PBMCs, B-cell-depleted T cells, or T cells were the source of the cDNA or gDNA that made up the material.

Generated by immunoSEQ multiplex PCR, the TCRdb table keeps only in-frame clones and is missing some. This table holds 140,000 to 150,000 clones, roughly 90% found once. In regard to this clone: The junction departs from germline at one end; a sequencing error may be responsible.

CDR1 GTSNPN and CDR2 SVGIG come from the germline V gene (reference sequence). The CDR3 length is 11 residues. The chain uses TRBV30 and TRBJ1-2; 8 bases are a match to TRBD1. Sequenced input: peripheral blood. This TCR was sampled from a human donor in a cohort sampled during active COVID-19. The CDR3 DNA sequence: TGTGCCTGGAACCCCCGGGACAGGTTCACTTTC. Protein sequence: CAWNPRDRFTF.